This T cell receptor beta chain was observed in a study of shared clonotypes between healthy human individuals. PCR replicates from unsorted PBMC used about 290 ng DNA, and this amount was roughly 33,000 T cell genomes. Assay: immunoSEQ multiplex PCR; the TCRdb copy retains only in-frame clones and omits some. This sample has around 530,000 clones, with around 80% found just once. The sample consisted of PBMCs. The origin of this receptor is a middle-aged woman in good health. Some clones in this sample may be carry-over from other donors' samples.

CDR3 in DNA: TGTGCCACCAGCAGATCCAACCCCTTTTACGAGCAGTACTTC. Its protein is CATSRSNPFYEQYF. The rearrangement joins TRBV15 to TRBJ2-7, with D unclear. Germline CDR1 is LNHNV and CDR2 is YYDKDF (reference sequence). V was trimmed by 2 bases and J by 4 bases, leaving 12 bases between them. The CDR3 runs to 14 residues.